The 27 T cell receptor beta chains presented below share a single source sample, sequenced in a study of neurological immune-mediated disorders. A single record per CDR3 protein comes from TCRdb applying MiXCR to the 5' RACE reads. The sample has fewer than 80,000 distinct CDR3 sequences; around 5.2% are singletons. Sequencing was performed on PBMCs. Receptors originate from a woman aged 25 to 39 with multiple sclerosis.

In this sample, this clonotype turned up many times. This sequence joins TRBV7-2 and TRBJ2-7; D perhaps matches TRBD1 (6 bases). The CDR3 runs 15 residues. V shed 5 bases and J shed 5 bases, with 19 bases lying between them. CDR1 SGHTA and CDR2 FQGNSA come from the germline V gene. The CDR3 DNA reads as TGTGCCAGCAGCCTTGTGGGGGCTCGAGAAAACGAGCAGTACTTC. Its protein is CASSLVGARENEQYF. Combining the CDR3 with reference TRBV7-2 and TRBJ2-7 gives the whole variable domain GAGVSQSPSNKVTEKGKDVELRCDPISGHTALYWYRQSLGQGLEFLIYFQGNSAPDKSGLPSDRFSAERTGGSVSTLTIQRTQQEDSAVYLCASSLVGARENEQYFGPGTRLTVT.

This clonotype was counted ten times or more. V is TRBV5-1 and J is TRBJ1-3, with TRBD1 matching 8 bases. The V gene's germline CDR1 is SGHRS and CDR2 YFSETQ. Losses at the gene ends were 4 bases for V and 4 bases for J; bases not matched to a gene: 4. The CDR3 totals 14 residues. The CDR3 loop is CASSPGQGGNTIYF. CDR3 DNA: TGCGCCAGCAGCCCCGGACAGGGCGGAAACACCATATATTTT.

This clonotype was recorded at least ten times. The rearrangement uses TRBV5-1 and TRBJ2-5; D is possibly TRBD2 (5 bases). V was pared by 1 base and J by 5 bases, with 15 bases between. Germline V gene data show CDR1 as SGHRS and CDR2 as YFSETQ. The length of the CDR3 is 15 residues. For the CDR3, the DNA is TGCGCCAGCAGCTTGATGGTAGCGAGGATGGAGACCCAGTACTTC. Residues: CASSLMVARMETQYF.

This clonotype was found a few times. This chain links TRBV7-9 with TRBJ1-4; D unresolved. This CDR3 is 14 amino acids long. Trimming shortened V by 4 bases and J by 7 bases, and 13 bases separated the two germline ends. Per the germline V gene, CDR1 is SEHNR and CDR2 is FQNEAQ (reference sequence). CDR3 region: CASSSLQIGEKLFF. DNA of the CDR3: TGTGCCAGCAGCTCCCTCCAGATAGGTGAAAAACTGTTTTTT.

This clonotype has ten or more counts. J is TRBJ2-2 and V is TRBV15; the D gene is possibly TRBD1 (7 bases). The CDR3 extends over 17 amino acids. V was clipped by 3 bases and J by 3 bases, with 17 bases between them. Germline V gene data show CDR1 as LNHNV and CDR2 as YYDKDF (reference sequence). Written as DNA, the CDR3 is TGTGCCACCAGCAGGGAGGGGGCTAGGCGGGACACCGGGGAGCTGTTTTTT. The encoded protein is CATSREGARRDTGELFF.

This chain connects TRBV20-1 to TRBJ2-3; 8 nucleotides match TRBD2. The CDR3 is made up of 15 amino acids. The V gene end was trimmed by 0 bases and the J gene end by 5 bases; junction bases not matched to a gene: 7. Germline V gene data show CDR1 as DFQATT and CDR2 as SNEGSKA (reference sequence). CDR3 amino acids: CSARDLSGDVDTQYF. The DNA for the CDR3 is TGCAGTGCTAGAGATCTTAGCGGGGATGTAGATACGCAGTATTTT.

This clonotype was observed many times. The chain carries TRBV7-2 and TRBJ1-1; tentatively, D is TRBD1 (6 bases). CDR3 size: 14 residues. With 0 bases removed from V and 7 bases from J, the gap between germline ends came to 12 bases. Germline V lookup: CDR1 SGHTA, CDR2 FQGNSA. CDR3 sequence reads: CASSLAVTGREAFF. The CDR3 DNA reads TGTGCCAGCAGCTTAGCGGTAACAGGGCGTGAAGCTTTCTTT.

There are many counts of this clonotype. This chain joins TRBV3-1 and TRBJ1-4, with D unclear. V lost 8 bases and J lost 7, with 8 bases in between. This CDR3 comprises 11 residues. In germline, CDR1 is LGHDT, CDR2 YNNKEL (reference sequence). The CDR3 is CASSSPEKLFF. CDR3 coding DNA: TGTGCCAGCTCTTCCCCTGAAAAACTGTTTTTT.

The sample holds many counts of this clonotype. The chain is built from TRBV5-1 and TRBJ2-1, with D possibly being TRBD1 (6 bases). From germline, CDR1 is SGHRS and CDR2 YFSETQ. V dropped 4 bases and J dropped 4 bases, with 15 bases sitting between them. The CDR3 consists of 15 residues. The CDR3 sequence: CASSTSGQTYNEQFF. In DNA, the CDR3 is TGCGCCAGCAGCACCTCCGGACAGACGTACAATGAGCAGTTCTTC.

This clonotype was detected only a few times. The chain has TRBV12-3 or TRBV12-4 and TRBJ1-1; no reliable D call. The V end lost 3 bases, the J end lost 1 base, and 9 bases lay between the germline ends. The CDR3 consists of 14 residues. CDR3 sequence (DNA): TGTGCCAGCAGTTTTAAACAAAAGAACACTGAAGCTTTCTTT. Translated, it gives CASSFKQKNTEAFF.

This chain uses TRBV15 with TRBJ2-3; no clear D gene. This CDR3 contains 14 residues. Trimming shortened V by 0 bases and J by 6 bases, and 10 bases separated the two germline ends. Germline CDR1 and CDR2: LNHNV and YYDKDF (reference sequence). The CDR3 spells CATSRDVSVDTQYF. The CDR3 DNA reads as TGTGCCACCAGCAGAGATGTTTCCGTGGATACGCAGTATTTT.

Many counts were recorded for this clonotype. The chain has TRBV5-6 and TRBJ1-2; TRBD1 matches at 7 bases. V lost 1 base, J lost 8 bases, and 8 bases stayed unmatched. The CDR3 spans 14 residues. Germline assignment: CDR1 SGHDT and CDR2 YYEEEE. CDR3 in amino acids: CASSLKGAARGYTF. DNA of the CDR3: TGTGCCAGCAGCTTGAAGGGGGCCGCCAGAGGCTACACCTTC.

This clonotype was seen repeatedly, ten times or more. The CDR3 spells CASSFNLGIVVNEQFF. In DNA, the CDR3 is TGTGCCAGCAGCTTCAACCTGGGGATTGTGGTCAATGAGCAGTTCTTC. The V call is TRBV5-6, the J call TRBJ2-1; no reliable D call. Trimming cost V 2 bases and J 6 bases, with 18 bases left between them. The germline gives CDR1 SGHDT, CDR2 YYEEEE. CDR3 length equals 16 residues.

This clonotype showed up many times. The chain is built from TRBV25-1 and TRBJ2-7; D is ambiguous. The CDR3 has 11 residues. V gave up 1 base and J gave up 6 bases, with 4 bases separating them. The V gene's germline CDR1 is MGHDK and CDR2 SYGVNS. The CDR3 spells CASSESLEQYF. The CDR3 coding sequence is TGTGCCAGCAGTGAATCTCTCGAGCAGTACTTC.

This clonotype was detected only a few times. The gene calls are TRBV18 and TRBJ1-6; a possible D gene is TRBD1 (5 bases). CDR1 and CDR2 (germline): KGHSH, LQKENI. CDR3 length equals 15 residues. V was trimmed by 3 bases and J by 7 bases, leaving 13 bases between them. CDR3: CASSPSRVENSPLHF. For the CDR3, the DNA is TGTGCCAGCTCACCCAGCAGGGTCGAGAATTCACCCCTCCACTTT.

This clonotype showed up many times. The chain employs TRBV10-3 and TRBJ1-1, with a possible D match to TRBD1 (6 bases). CDR1 and CDR2 from the germline V gene are ENHRY and SYGVKD. This CDR3 has 20 residues. Trimming removed 2 bases at V and 0 bases at J, with 25 bases between. The DNA for the CDR3 is TGTGCCATCAGTGAGAACAGGGTAGGAGGAGAAGGCCGCATGAACACTGAAGCTTTCTTT. Translated: CAISENRVGGEGRMNTEAFF.

The chain employs TRBV7-2 and TRBJ1-2, with D uncertain. Trimming cost V 9 bases and J 2 bases, with 13 bases left between them. Germline assignment: CDR1 SGHTA and CDR2 FQGNSA. CDR3 size: 13 residues. The CDR3 is CASSNIGNYGYTF. DNA of the CDR3: TGTGCCAGTAGTAATATAGGGAACTATGGCTACACCTTC.

This clonotype qualifies as medium-sized (0.01 to 0.1%). This sequence joins TRBV24-1 and TRBJ1-6, with D possibly TRBD1 on 6 matching bases. The germline gives CDR1 KGHDR, CDR2 SFDVKD. The CDR3 contains 12 residues. The germline V and J ends were trimmed by 9 bases and 5 bases, with 7 bases remaining between them. CDR3 residues: CATRDNNSPLHF. The CDR3, as DNA: TGTGCCACCCGGGACAATAATTCACCCCTCCACTTT.

The chain is built from TRBV5-1 and TRBJ2-7; no firm D call. CDR1 is SGHRS, CDR2 YFSETQ, per germline. The CDR3 has 15 residues. Between the trimmed V and J ends, which lost 0 bases and 1 base, there was a span of 11 bases. The CDR3, as DNA: TGCGCCAGCAGCTTGGCTTCGACGGCATCCTACGAGCAGTACTTC. It codes for CASSLASTASYEQYF.

The sample holds many counts of this clonotype. The rearrangement links TRBV20-1 to TRBJ2-7; TRBD2 matches at 9 bases. V lost 0 bases and J lost 2; bases outside the gene matches: 5. The CDR3 contains 15 residues. CDR1 and CDR2 (germline): DFQATT, SNEGSKA (reference sequence). The CDR3 sequence: CSARDPAGGTYEQYF. Here the CDR3 DNA reads TGCAGTGCTAGAGATCCCGCGGGGGGGACCTACGAGCAGTACTTC.

This clonotype was observed a handful of times. The genes are TRBV12-3 or TRBV12-4 and TRBJ1-1; TRBD1 might be the D (5 bases). V gave up 7 bases and J gave up 1 base, with 10 bases separating them. This CDR3 contains 13 residues. The CDR3 loop reads CASNLDRNTEAFF. In nucleotides, the CDR3 is TGTGCCAGCAACCTCGACAGGAACACTGAAGCTTTCTTT.

This clonotype was picked up many times. V gene TRBV29-1 combines with J gene TRBJ1-2; 7 bases match TRBD1. The CDR3 is 12 residues long. Per the germline V gene, CDR1 is SQVTM and CDR2 is ANQGSEA. With 6 bases clipped from V and 2 bases from J, the junction kept 3 bases outside the gene matches. The chain's CDR3 is CSVGDSNYGYTF. DNA of the CDR3: TGCAGCGTCGGGGACAGCAACTATGGCTACACCTTC.

This clonotype has at least ten counts. The chain links TRBV4-2 to TRBJ1-2; 7 bases line up with TRBD1. CDR3 length: 15 amino acids. Trimming at V came to 0 bases and at J to 3 bases, leaving 4 bases not matched to a gene. Germline CDR1 and CDR2: LGHNA and YNFKEQ. The CDR3 reads CASSQDSGTDYGYTF. DNA of the CDR3: TGTGCCAGCAGCCAAGATTCGGGGACAGACTATGGCTACACCTTC.

This clonotype was counted a few times. This sequence joins TRBV6-5 and TRBJ2-2, with a possible D match to TRBD2 (6 bases). The CDR3 runs 15 residues. Germline CDR1 reads MNHEY; CDR2 reads SVGAGI. V was shortened by 11 bases and J by 0 bases, with 16 bases between the two germline ends. CDR3 DNA sequence: TGTGCCTCCGGGCCGGAGGGGACGAACACCGGGGAGCTGTTTTTT. Translated, it gives CASGPEGTNTGELFF.

This clonotype was detected many times. The chain joins TRBV7-9 to TRBJ1-1; D may be TRBD1 (5 bases). The CDR3 sequence is 13 residues long. CDR1 is SEHNR and CDR2 is FQNEAQ in the germline V gene (reference sequence). Trimming took 5 bases from V and 4 from J, leaving 11 bases between them. The DNA of the CDR3 is TGTGCCAGCAGCCTCAGGGAGAGCACTGAAGCTTTCTTT. Encoded protein: CASSLRESTEAFF.

By sample share, this clonotype is medium-sized (0.01 to 0.1%). V is TRBV28 and J is TRBJ2-3; 9 positions match TRBD1. This CDR3 is built from 16 residues. The V gene's germline CDR1 is MDHEN and CDR2 SYDVKM. Trimming at V came to 6 bases and at J to 4 bases, leaving 11 bases not matched to a gene. CDR3 bases: TGTGCCAGCAGCGCTAACAGGGGGCAATTAGCAGATACGCAGTATTTT. Amino acids: CASSANRGQLADTQYF.

This clonotype was counted at least ten times. The chain links TRBV24-1 to TRBJ2-1; tentatively, D is TRBD2 (5 bases). Per germline, CDR1 KGHDR and CDR2 SFDVKD. Trimming removed 5 bases from V and 10 bases from J, with 8 bases in between. This CDR3 is 11 amino acids long. Here the CDR3 reads CATSGGAEQFF. Written as DNA, the CDR3 is TGTGCCACCAGTGGGGGAGCCGAGCAGTTCTTC.